Presented here are 25 T cell receptor beta chains from one specimen sequenced in a study of blood T cell repertoires in COVID-19. The table came from immunoSEQ multiplex PCR; TCRdb's copy has only in-frame clones and leaves some out. Of just over 650,000 clones in the sample, approximately 90% were seen once. The sequenced material came from peripheral blood. Receptors originate from a woman aged 18-35 years with acute or convalescent COVID-19.

The chain recombines TRBV4-1 with TRBJ1-1; 7 nucleotides agree with TRBD1. Germline CDR1 reads MGHRA; CDR2 reads YSYEKL. This CDR3 has 13 amino acids. J was trimmed by 11 bases and V by 1 base; bases with no gene match: 7. CDR3 nucleotide sequence: TGCGCCAGCAGCCAAGTTTCCACAGGGGAGGCTTTCTTT. Amino acid sequence: CASSQVSTGEAFF.

This clone appeared once. This chain links TRBV10-3 with TRBJ2-7, with 9 nucleotides matching TRBD1. V shed 9 bases and J 5 bases; nucleotides not matched to a gene: 8. The CDR3 length is 13 residues. The V gene's germline CDR1 is ENHRY and CDR2 SYGVKD. CDR3 nucleotide sequence: TGTGCCATTGGGACAGGGTTAGGAAACGAGCAGTACTTC. Translated: CAIGTGLGNEQYF.

The chain is built from TRBV4-3 and TRBJ1-3, with 7 bases fitting TRBD1. This CDR3 has 16 residues. Germline V CDR1 and CDR2: LGHNA, YSLEER. V shed 0 bases and J 0 bases; nucleotides not matched to a gene: 2. The CDR3 sequence: CASSQEGQFSGNTIYF. CDR3 sequence (DNA): TGCGCCAGCAGCCAAGAGGGACAGTTCTCTGGAAACACCATATATTTT.

The CDR3 region has the DNA TGTGCCAGCAGCTCCGGGGACAGGGGGCTCTATGATGAAGCTTTCTTT. Its protein product is CASSSGDRGLYDEAFF. V gene TRBV7-9 combines with J gene TRBJ1-1, with TRBD1 matching 12 bases. This CDR3 has 16 residues. V dropped 4 bases and J dropped 7; count of bases not matched to a gene: 10. The germline V gene encodes CDR1 SEHNR and CDR2 FQNEAQ (reference sequence).

V usage is TRBV9 and J usage is TRBJ2-6; 8 positions agree with TRBD1. CDR3 length equals 18 residues. Germline-derived CDR1 and CDR2 are SGDLS and YYNGEE. V shed 5 bases and J 0 bases; nucleotides not matched to a gene: 10. The CDR3 DNA reads TGTGCCAGCAGTTCCGCAGGGGGCGCCCCCTCTGGGGCCAACGTCCTGACTTTC. Amino acid sequence: CASSSAGGAPSGANVLTF.

This clone is a singleton in its sample. CDR3 in amino acids: CASSSDPGQGIMNTEAFF. For the CDR3, the DNA is TGCGCCAGCAGCTCCGACCCGGGACAGGGGATCATGAACACTGAAGCTTTCTTT. The gene calls are TRBV5-1 and TRBJ1-1; 10 bases are a match to TRBD1. The V gene's germline CDR1 is SGHRS and CDR2 YFSETQ. The CDR3 is made up of 18 amino acids. Losses at the gene ends were 3 bases for V and 0 bases for J; bases not matched to a gene: 11.

V usage is TRBV10-3 and J usage is TRBJ1-1; TRBD1 might be the D (6 bases). CDR1 and CDR2 from the germline V gene are ENHRY and SYGVKD. This CDR3 is built from 11 residues. Trimming took 10 bases from V and 5 from J, leaving 11 bases between them. CDR3 bases: TGTGCCACACAGGGTCAGACTGAAGCTTTCTTT. Translating it yields CATQGQTEAFF.

This clone has just one count. The DNA of the CDR3 is TGTGCCAGCAGCTTAGTACAGGGCAATTCACCCCTCCACTTT. Amino acid sequence: CASSLVQGNSPLHF. This chain joins TRBV7-9 and TRBJ1-6, with D tentatively TRBD1 (6 bases). CDR3 length: 14 amino acids. Trimming cost V 1 base and J 7 bases, with 8 bases left between them. Germline V CDR1 and CDR2: SEHNR, FQNEAQ (reference sequence).

The chain combines TRBV5-1 with TRBJ2-7; 7 bases fit TRBD1. Trimming cost V 4 bases and J 2 bases; bases outside gene matches: 6. CDR3 size: 14 residues. The germline V gene has CDR1 SGHRS and CDR2 YFSETQ. In DNA form, the CDR3 reads TGCGCCAGCAGCCCGGGACAGAGACCCTACGAGCAGTACTTC. Protein sequence: CASSPGQRPYEQYF.

The CDR3 nucleotides are TGCAGCGTAGGGGACAGGGGCGATCAGCCCCAGCATTTT. Its translation: CSVGDRGDQPQHF. This sequence joins TRBV29-1 and TRBJ1-5, with 10 nucleotides matching TRBD1. This CDR3 is built from 13 residues. Germline assignment: CDR1 SQVTM and CDR2 ANQGSEA. Losses at the gene ends were 6 bases for V and 5 bases for J; bases not matched to a gene: 4. The whole variable domain, remainder taken from reference TRBV29-1 and TRBJ1-5, is SAVISQKPSRDICQRGTSLTIQCQVDSQVTMMFWYRQQPGQSLTLIATANQGSEATYESGFVIDKFPISRPNLTFSTLTVSNMSPEDSSIYLCSVGDRGDQPQHFGDGTRLSIL.

The genes are TRBV29-1 and TRBJ2-7; D ambiguous. The CDR3 has 12 amino acids. Germline lookup yields CDR1 SQVTM and CDR2 ANQGSEA. V lost 7 bases, J lost 0 bases, and 10 bases lay in between. The CDR3 DNA reads as TGCAGCGCTATTTGGCCCTCCTACGAGCAGTACTTC. It translates to CSAIWPSYEQYF.

This clone was counted a single time. This chain links TRBV7-9 with TRBJ1-2; D perhaps matches TRBD1 (5 bases). Germline V gene data show CDR1 as SEHNR and CDR2 as FQNEAQ (reference sequence). This CDR3 comprises 14 residues. Between the trimmed V and J ends, which lost 4 bases and 4 bases, there was a span of 13 bases. The CDR3 reads CASSYSRQSYGYTF. For the CDR3, the DNA is TGTGCCAGCAGCTATAGTAGACAGAGCTATGGCTACACCTTC.

The chain has TRBV6-5 and TRBJ2-2; 10 nucleotides line up with TRBD1. The germline V gene encodes CDR1 MNHEY and CDR2 SVGAGI. Trimming took 7 bases from V and 3 from J; bases not matched to a gene: 5. CDR3 length equals 15 residues. The CDR3 spells CASTRTGGYTGELFF. CDR3 coding DNA: TGTGCCAGCACCAGGACAGGGGGGTACACCGGGGAGCTGTTTTTT.

The rearrangement links TRBV7-2 to TRBJ1-6; no definite D call. The CDR3 has 16 residues. V was pared by 2 bases and J by 2 bases, with 10 bases between. The germline gives CDR1 SGHTA, CDR2 FQGNSA. The CDR3 DNA reads TGTGCCAGCAGCTTACCCGCGAGCCCCTATAATTCACCCCTCCACTTT. It specifies CASSLPASPYNSPLHF.

This clone was counted a few times. This chain connects TRBV12-3 or TRBV12-4 to TRBJ2-7, with 7 bases matching TRBD1. The CDR3 runs to 13 residues. V shed 3 bases and J 6 bases; nucleotides not matched to a gene: 5. CDR3: CASSFWTGGEQYF. The CDR3 DNA is TGTGCCAGCAGTTTTTGGACAGGCGGCGAGCAGTACTTC.

The chain joins TRBV19 to TRBJ1-6; D not resolved. From germline, CDR1 is LNHDA and CDR2 SQIVND (reference sequence). This CDR3 is built from 12 residues. V lost 8 bases and J 8 bases, leaving 10 bases between the germline ends. CDR3: CASGRRDSPLHF. The CDR3 DNA reads as TGTGCCAGTGGCAGGCGGGATTCACCCCTCCACTTT. Filled out from reference TRBV19 and TRBJ1-6, the complete variable domain reads DGGITQSPKYLFRKEGQNVTLSCEQNLNHDAMYWYRQDPGQGLRLIYYSQIVNDFQKGDIAEGYSVSREKKESFPLTVTSAQKNPTAFYLCASGRRDSPLHFGNGTRLTVT.

The V and J genes are TRBV7-9 and TRBJ2-7, with D perhaps matching TRBD1 (6 bases). V dropped 3 bases and J dropped 4 bases, with 10 bases sitting between them. Germline V lookup: CDR1 SEHNR, CDR2 FQNEAQ (reference sequence). The CDR3 spans 13 residues. CDR3 loop: CASSFRQDYEQYF. The CDR3 DNA is TGTGCCAGCAGCTTCCGACAGGATTACGAGCAGTACTTC.

The CDR3 spells CASEEEGTEYGEQYF. CDR3 sequence (DNA): TGTGCCAGCGAAGAGGAGGGGACAGAGTACGGCGAGCAGTACTTC. The chain employs TRBV6-5 and TRBJ2-7; D may be TRBD1 (7 bases). The CDR3 spans 15 residues. Germline CDR1 reads MNHEY; CDR2 reads SVGAGI. V shed 8 bases and J shed 6 bases, with 23 bases lying between them.

V usage is TRBV5-1 and J usage is TRBJ1-1, with 10 bases fitting TRBD1. V lost 1 base and J lost 3; bases outside the gene matches: 6. Germline V lookup: CDR1 SGHRS, CDR2 YFSETQ. The CDR3 has 16 residues. The CDR3 here is CASSLIGGTGDTEAFF. CDR3 DNA: TGCGCCAGCAGCTTGATAGGCGGGACAGGGGACACTGAAGCTTTCTTT.

This sequence joins TRBV15 and TRBJ1-3; D possibly corresponds to TRBD1 (6 bases). The CDR3 is 17 amino acids. V was clipped by 2 bases and J by 0 bases, with 14 bases between them. Germline V gene sequence: CDR1 LNHNV, CDR2 YYDKDF (reference sequence). CDR3 coding DNA: TGTGCCACCAGCAGAATACAGGGCCCACCCTCTGGAAACACCATATATTTT. Its protein is CATSRIQGPPSGNTIYF.

The gene calls are TRBV6-1 and TRBJ1-4, with D maybe TRBD1 (5 bases). The length of the CDR3 is 15 residues. V dropped 0 bases and J dropped 7 bases, with 12 bases sitting between them. Looked up from germline, CDR1 is MNHNS and CDR2 is SASEGT. CDR3 DNA sequence: TGTGCCAGCAGTGAAGCGAGGGGAGGGAGTGAAAAACTGTTTTTT. It encodes CASSEARGGSEKLFF.

In this sample, this clone turned up once. The chain couples TRBV5-6 to TRBJ1-6, with 7 positions matching TRBD1. CDR3 length: 15 residues. Germline CDR1 reads SGHDT; CDR2 reads YYEEEE. V gave up 3 bases and J gave up 3 bases; unmatched junction bases: 3. CDR3 region: CASSSQGYYNSPLHF. The CDR3 coding sequence is TGTGCCAGCAGCTCACAGGGGTACTATAATTCACCCCTCCACTTT.

Comments on this clone: Other DNA sequences in this specimen translate into the identical CDR3. This chain connects TRBV30 to TRBJ1-2, with D unclear. V lost 1 base and J 6 bases, leaving 9 bases between the germline ends. The V gene's germline CDR1 is GTSNPN and CDR2 SVGIG (reference sequence). CDR3 size: 12 residues. The CDR3 DNA sequence: TGTGCCTGGAGTGGTGGCGGAGATGGCTACACCTTC. Its translation: CAWSGGGDGYTF.

This clone has a single count. The chain has TRBV4-3 and TRBJ2-1; 7 nucleotides align to TRBD2. The CDR3 runs 17 residues. V was clipped by 4 bases and J by 3 bases; unmatched bases: 12. CDR1 is LGHNA, CDR2 YSLEER, per germline. The CDR3 nucleotides are TGCGCCAGCAGCCGTTACCCACCCGGGACTAACTACAATGAGCAGTTCTTC. This codes for CASSRYPPGTNYNEQFF.

V gene TRBV30 combines with J gene TRBJ2-5; D call uncertain. This CDR3 spans 14 amino acids. Germline assignment: CDR1 GTSNPN and CDR2 SVGIG (reference sequence). V was trimmed by 0 bases and J by 7 bases, leaving 15 bases between them. CDR3 residues: CAWSVEGPPGTQYF. CDR3 nucleotide sequence: TGTGCCTGGAGTGTGGAAGGCCCGCCAGGGACCCAGTACTTC. The full variable domain, completed using reference TRBV30 and TRBJ2-5, is SQTIHQWPATLVQPVGSPLSLECTVEGTSNPNLYWYRQAAGRGLQLLFYSVGIGQISSEVPQNLSASRPQDRQFILSSKKLLLSDSGFYLCAWSVEGPPGTQYFGPGTRLLVL.